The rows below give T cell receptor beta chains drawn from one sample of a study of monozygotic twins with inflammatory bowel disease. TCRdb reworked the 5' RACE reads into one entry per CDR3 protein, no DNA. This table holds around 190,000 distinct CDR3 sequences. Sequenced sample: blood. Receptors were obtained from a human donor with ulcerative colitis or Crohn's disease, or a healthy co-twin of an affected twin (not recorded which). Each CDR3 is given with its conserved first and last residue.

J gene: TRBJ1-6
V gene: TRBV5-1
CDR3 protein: CASSIDGQGRIAYNSPLHF

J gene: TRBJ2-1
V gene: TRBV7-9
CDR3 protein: CASSLSVQLNEQFF

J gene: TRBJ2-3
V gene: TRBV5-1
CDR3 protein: CASSRSGGRDTQYF

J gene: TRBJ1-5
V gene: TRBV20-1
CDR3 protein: CSARRAGSNQPQHF

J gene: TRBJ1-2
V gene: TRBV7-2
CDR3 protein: CASSLYGGNYGYTF

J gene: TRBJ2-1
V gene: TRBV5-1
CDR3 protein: CASSSSDSQEQFF

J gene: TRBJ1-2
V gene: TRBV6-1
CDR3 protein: CASSEVPENYGYTF

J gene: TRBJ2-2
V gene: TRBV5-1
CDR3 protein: CASSLDGGHTGELFF

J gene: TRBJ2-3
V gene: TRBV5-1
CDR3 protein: CASSLVEVGADTQYF

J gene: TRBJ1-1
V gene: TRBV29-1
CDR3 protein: CSVVRPRAANTEAFF

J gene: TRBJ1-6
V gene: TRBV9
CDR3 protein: CASSALQSWSRNSPLHF

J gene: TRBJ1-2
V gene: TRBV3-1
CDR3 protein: CASSPGTASYGYTF

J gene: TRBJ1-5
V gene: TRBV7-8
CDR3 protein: CASSYRVLQPQHF

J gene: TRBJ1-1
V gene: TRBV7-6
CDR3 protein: CASSLVEGNTEAFF

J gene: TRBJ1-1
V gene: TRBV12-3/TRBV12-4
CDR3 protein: CASSPTPGIEAFF

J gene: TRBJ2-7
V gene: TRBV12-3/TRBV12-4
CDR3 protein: CASSISYEQYF

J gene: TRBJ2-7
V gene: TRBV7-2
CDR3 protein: CASSARHTGKSSYEQYF

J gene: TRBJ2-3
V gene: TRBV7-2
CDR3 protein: CASSLRDRVMGSDTQYF

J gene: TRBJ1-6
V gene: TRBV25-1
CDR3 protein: CASRGVLGSPLHF

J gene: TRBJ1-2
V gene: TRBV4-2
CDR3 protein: CASSQAEGGYYGYTF

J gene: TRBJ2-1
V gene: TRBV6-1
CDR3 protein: CASSTTTGQGPTRQFF

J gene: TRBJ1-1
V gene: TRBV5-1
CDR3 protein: CASGITTGVDTEAFF

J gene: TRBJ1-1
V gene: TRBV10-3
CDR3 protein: CAISERQANTEAFF

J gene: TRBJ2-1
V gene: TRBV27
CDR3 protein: CASRRIGQGAGNEQFF

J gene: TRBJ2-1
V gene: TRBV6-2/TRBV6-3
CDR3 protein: CASRALSSSYNEQFF

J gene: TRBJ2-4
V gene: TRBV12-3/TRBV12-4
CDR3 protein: CASSSSTGAKNIQYF

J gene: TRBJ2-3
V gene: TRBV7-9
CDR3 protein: CASSFGLGGQVVDTQYF

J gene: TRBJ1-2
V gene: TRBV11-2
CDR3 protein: CASSLDRDRPNYGYTF

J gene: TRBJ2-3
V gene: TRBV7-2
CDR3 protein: CASTTPVGGASGDTQYF

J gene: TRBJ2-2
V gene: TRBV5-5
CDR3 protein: CASGPLTNTGELFF

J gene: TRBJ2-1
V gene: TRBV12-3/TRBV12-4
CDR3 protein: CASSSHAGQGNEQFF

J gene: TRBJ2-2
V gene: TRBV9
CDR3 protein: CASSASDRFTGELFF

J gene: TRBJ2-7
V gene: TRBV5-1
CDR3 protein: CASSSSAGVLNEQYF

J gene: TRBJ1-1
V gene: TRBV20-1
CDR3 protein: CSARLVAEAFF

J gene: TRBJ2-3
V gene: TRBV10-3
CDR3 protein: CAISDPGQGDTQYF

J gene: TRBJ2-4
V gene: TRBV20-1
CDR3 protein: CSASSAGDRNIQYF

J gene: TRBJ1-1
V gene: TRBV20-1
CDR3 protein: CSAKAGGYGEAFF